A single sample gave rise to the 15 T cell receptor beta chains below, sequenced in a study of PD-1 blockade in classical Hodgkin lymphoma. Time point indicated: cycle 4 day 1 (C4D1), after six to seven weeks of nivolumab. Every patient had relapsed following autologous stem cell transplantation, and cohorts differed in brentuximab vedotin exposure. Sequencing used immunoSEQ multiplex PCR; TCRdb keeps in-frame clones, though not all of them. The table includes fewer than 30,000 clones, approximately 79% detected once. The specimen was peripheral blood mononuclear cells (PBMCs), collected before the fourth cycle of nivolumab. These receptors originate from a human donor with classical Hodgkin lymphoma.

CDR3 bases: TGTGCCAGCAGCCGCGGGACTAGCGGGTGGCCCACCGAGCAGTACTTC. Residues: CASSRGTSGWPTEQYF. The V call is TRBV28, the J call TRBJ2-7; 12 nucleotides match TRBD2. The CDR3 has 16 amino acids. Germline CDR1 MDHEN, CDR2 SYDVKM. J lost 6 bases, V lost 6 bases, and 12 bases had no gene match. The full variable domain, with the rest looked up from reference TRBV28 and TRBJ2-7, is DVKVTQSSRYLVKRTGEKVFLECVQDMDHENMFWYRQDPGLGLRLIYFSYDVKMKEKGDIPEGYSVSREKKERFSLILESASTNQTSMYLCASSRGTSGWPTEQYFGPGTRLTVT.

This sequence joins TRBV15 and TRBJ2-1; D call uncertain. This CDR3 comprises 13 residues. Looked up from germline, CDR1 is LNHNV and CDR2 is YYDKDF (reference sequence). Between the trimmed V and J ends, which lost 0 bases and 4 bases, there was a span of 4 bases. The chain's CDR3 is CATSRESYNEQFF. Here the CDR3 DNA reads TGTGCCACCAGCAGAGAGTCTTACAATGAGCAGTTCTTC.

The genes are TRBV2 and TRBJ1-5; 8 positions match TRBD1. Trimming cost V 6 bases and J 4 bases; bases outside gene matches: 8. The CDR3 totals 15 residues. Germline V gene sequence: CDR1 SNHLY, CDR2 FYNNEI. The CDR3 spells CASRDGQGLNQPQHF. In nucleotides, the CDR3 is TGTGCCAGCAGGGACGGACAGGGTCTAAATCAGCCCCAGCATTTT.

This chain connects TRBV14 to TRBJ2-1; D may correspond to TRBD1 or TRBD2 (5 bases each). V was shortened by 2 bases and J by 5 bases, with 22 bases between the two germline ends. The V gene's germline CDR1 is SGHDN and CDR2 FVKESK. The CDR3 extends over 18 amino acids. The CDR3 DNA is TGTGCCAGCAGCCAACCGATGTTGTGGGTGGGGGTGGACAATGAGCAGTTCTTC. Protein product: CASSQPMLWVGVDNEQFF.

The chain has TRBV5-3 and TRBJ2-7, with 7 bases lining up with TRBD2. TRBV5-3 is recorded as an ORF, its role being uncertain. The J segment lost 5 bases and the V segment lost 3 bases, leaving 11 bases of the junction unmatched. CDR3 length: 15 amino acids. CDR3 nucleotides: TGTGCCAGAAGCTCCACTAGCGAGGGGAAAAACGAGCAGTACTTC. It encodes CARSSTSEGKNEQYF.

The rearrangement links TRBV7-2 to TRBJ2-7, with TRBD2 matching over 11 bases. Germline CDR1 SGHTA, CDR2 FQGNSA. With 1 base clipped from V and 3 bases from J, the junction kept 2 bases outside the gene matches. CDR3 length: 15 amino acids. CDR3 in amino acids: CASSLGLAGSYEQYF. CDR3 DNA sequence: TGTGCCAGCAGCTTAGGACTAGCGGGGAGCTACGAGCAGTACTTC.

J is TRBJ2-2 and V is TRBV25-1; 8 nucleotides line up with TRBD2. Germline CDR1 reads MGHDK; CDR2 reads SYGVNS. The CDR3 consists of 16 residues. V dropped 6 bases and J dropped 0; count of bases not matched to a gene: 6. In DNA, the CDR3 is TGTGCCAGCAGATCGAGCGGGGGAACGAACACCGGGGAGCTGTTTTTT. As protein: CASRSSGGTNTGELFF. The entire variable domain, with the rest obtained from reference TRBV25-1 and TRBJ2-2, is as follows: EADIYQTPRYLVIGTGKKITLECSQTMGHDKMYWYQQDPGMELHLIHYSYGVNSTEKGDLSSESTVSRIRTEHFPLTLESARPSHTSQYLCASRSSGGTNTGELFFGEGSRLTVL.

This clone was counted once. V and J are TRBV7-9 and TRBJ1-5; 8 positions match TRBD1. CDR3 length: 16 amino acids. Germline V gene data show CDR1 as SEHNR and CDR2 as FQNEAQ (reference sequence). V lost 4 bases and J lost 3; bases outside the gene matches: 8. The CDR3 DNA is TGTGCCAGCAGCTCGACAGGGGAAGGTATCAATCAGCCCCAGCATTTT. Amino acids: CASSSTGEGINQPQHF.

The V and J genes are TRBV10-3 and TRBJ1-1; D might be TRBD1 (6 bases). With 0 bases removed from V and 1 base from J, the gap between germline ends came to 9 bases. This CDR3 contains 15 residues. CDR1 and CDR2 (germline): ENHRY, SYGVKD. Here the CDR3 DNA reads TGTGCCATCAGTGAGTCTTACAGGGCGAACACTGAAGCTTTCTTT. It encodes CAISESYRANTEAFF.

The chain couples TRBV27 to TRBJ1-4; D gene uncertain. Trimming shortened V by 8 bases and J by 6 bases, and 16 bases separated the two germline ends. Germline values: CDR1 MNHEY, CDR2 SMNVEV (reference sequence). The CDR3 sequence is 14 residues long. The CDR3 DNA follows: TGTGCCAGCGGTGTTATAGGGTCCGATGAAAAACTGTTTTTT. Its protein is CASGVIGSDEKLFF.

The chain recombines TRBV19 with TRBJ1-4, with TRBD1 matching 12 bases. Germline values: CDR1 LNHDA, CDR2 SQIVND (reference sequence). V trimming: 7 bases; J trimming: 4 bases; junction bases outside the gene matches: 16. This CDR3 contains 19 residues. Written as DNA, the CDR3 is TGTGCCAGTAATGGGACAGGGGGCAAGAAGAAAGCGGTTAATGAAAAACTGTTTTTT. It translates to CASNGTGGKKKAVNEKLFF.

The chain is built from TRBV6-5 and TRBJ1-6, with TRBD1 matching 9 bases. Losses at the gene ends were 0 bases for V and 8 bases for J; bases not matched to a gene: 5. The CDR3 spans 16 residues. Looked up from germline, CDR1 is MNHEY and CDR2 is SVGAGI. CDR3 sequence reads: CASSYSPGTGHSPLHF. The CDR3 DNA reads TGTGCCAGCAGTTACTCGCCCGGGACAGGGCATTCACCCCTCCACTTT.

The rearrangement uses TRBV4-3 and TRBJ1-1, with 7 nucleotides matching TRBD1. CDR1 is LGHNA and CDR2 is YSLEER in the germline V gene. The CDR3 totals 15 residues. V lost 3 bases and J lost 0; bases outside the gene matches: 4. CDR3 sequence reads: CASSQSGTVNTEAFF. CDR3 nucleotides: TGCGCCAGCAGCCAGTCCGGGACAGTGAACACTGAAGCTTTCTTT.

The chain couples TRBV29-1 to TRBJ1-5; TRBD1 might be the D (6 bases). The CDR3 runs to 14 residues. V was pared by 7 bases and J by 1 base, with 14 bases between. Looked up from germline, CDR1 is SQVTM and CDR2 is ANQGSEA. CDR3 DNA sequence: TGCAGCGCCGCGACAGGAGGGAGCAATCAGCCCCAGCATTTT. Translating gives CSAATGGSNQPQHF.

This clone was counted once. This chain uses TRBV18 with TRBJ1-5; D call uncertain. V dropped 4 bases and J dropped 11 bases, with 18 bases sitting between them. The CDR3 extends over 14 amino acids. Germline V lookup: CDR1 KGHSH, CDR2 LQKENI. In DNA form, the CDR3 reads TGTGCCAGCTCACAGGGCGGAGCGGGGTTGGCCCAGCATTTT. It translates to CASSQGGAGLAQHF.